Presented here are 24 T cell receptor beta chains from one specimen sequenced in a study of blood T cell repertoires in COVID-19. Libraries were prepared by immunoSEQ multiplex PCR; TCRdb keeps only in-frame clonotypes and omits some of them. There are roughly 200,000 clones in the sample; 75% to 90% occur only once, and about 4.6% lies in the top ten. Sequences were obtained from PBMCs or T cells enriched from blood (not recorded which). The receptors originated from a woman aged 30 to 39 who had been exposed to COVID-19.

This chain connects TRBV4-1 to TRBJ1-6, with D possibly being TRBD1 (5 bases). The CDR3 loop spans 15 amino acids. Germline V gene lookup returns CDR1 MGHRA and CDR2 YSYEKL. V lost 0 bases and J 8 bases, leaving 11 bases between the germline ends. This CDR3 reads CASSQDRRGDSPLHF. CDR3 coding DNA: TGCGCCAGCAGCCAAGATCGGCGGGGGGATTCACCCCTCCACTTT.

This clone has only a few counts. For the CDR3, the DNA is TGTGCCACCAGCAGAGATCGGGACAGCTCAAACTATCAGCCCCAGCATTTT. Protein sequence: CATSRDRDSSNYQPQHF. The chain carries TRBV15 and TRBJ1-5, with 7 bases identical to TRBD1. The junction had 10 bases not matched to a gene; V was cut back by 0 bases and J by 5 bases. The CDR3 covers 17 residues. Germline loops: CDR1 LNHNV, CDR2 YYDKDF (reference sequence).

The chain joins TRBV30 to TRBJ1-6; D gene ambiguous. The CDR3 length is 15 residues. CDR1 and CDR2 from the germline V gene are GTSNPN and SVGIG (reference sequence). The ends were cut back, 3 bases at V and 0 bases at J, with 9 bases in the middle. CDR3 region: CAWRGDNSYNSPLHF. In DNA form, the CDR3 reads TGTGCCTGGAGGGGAGATAACTCCTATAATTCACCCCTCCACTTT.

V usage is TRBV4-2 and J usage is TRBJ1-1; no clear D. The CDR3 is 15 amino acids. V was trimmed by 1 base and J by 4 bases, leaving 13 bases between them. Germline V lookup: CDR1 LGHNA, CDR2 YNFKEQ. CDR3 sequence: CASSQGETPATEAFF. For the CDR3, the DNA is TGTGCCAGCAGCCAAGGGGAGACCCCGGCCACTGAAGCTTTCTTT.

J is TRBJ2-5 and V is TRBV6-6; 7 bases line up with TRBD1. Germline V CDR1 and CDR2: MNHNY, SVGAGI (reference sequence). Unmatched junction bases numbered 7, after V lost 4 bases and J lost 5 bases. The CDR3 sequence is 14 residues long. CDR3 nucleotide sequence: TGTGCCAGCAGTTTGGACAGGACTTTCGAGACCCAGTACTTC. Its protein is CASSLDRTFETQYF.

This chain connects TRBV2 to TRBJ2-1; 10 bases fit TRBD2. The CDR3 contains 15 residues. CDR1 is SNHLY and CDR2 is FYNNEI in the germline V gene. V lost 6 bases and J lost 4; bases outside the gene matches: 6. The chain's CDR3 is CASSGAGGAYNEQFF. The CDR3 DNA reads TGTGCCAGCAGCGGAGCGGGGGGGGCTTACAATGAGCAGTTCTTC.

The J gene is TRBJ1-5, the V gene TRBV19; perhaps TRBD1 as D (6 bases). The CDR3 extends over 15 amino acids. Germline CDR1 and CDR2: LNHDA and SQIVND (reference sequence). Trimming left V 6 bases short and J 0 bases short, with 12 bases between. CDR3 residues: CASRYRVYSNQPQHF. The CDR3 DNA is TGTGCCAGTAGATACAGGGTTTATAGCAATCAGCCCCAGCATTTT. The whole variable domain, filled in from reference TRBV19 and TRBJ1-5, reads DGGITQSPKYLFRKEGQNVTLSCEQNLNHDAMYWYRQDPGQGLRLIYYSQIVNDFQKGDIAEGYSVSREKKESFPLTVTSAQKNPTAFYLCASRYRVYSNQPQHFGDGTRLSIL.

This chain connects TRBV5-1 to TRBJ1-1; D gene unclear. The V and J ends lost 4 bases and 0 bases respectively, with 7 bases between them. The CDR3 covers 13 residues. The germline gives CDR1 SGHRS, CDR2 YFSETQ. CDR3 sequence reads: CASSGEMNTEAFF. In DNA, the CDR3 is TGCGCCAGCAGCGGAGAGATGAACACTGAAGCTTTCTTT.

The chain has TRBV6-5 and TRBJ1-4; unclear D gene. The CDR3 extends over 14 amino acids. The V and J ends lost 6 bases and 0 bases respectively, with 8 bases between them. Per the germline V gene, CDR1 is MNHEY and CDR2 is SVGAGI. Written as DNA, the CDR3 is TGTGCCAGCAGGGGCTTTGCAACTAATGAAAAACTGTTTTTT. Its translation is CASRGFATNEKLFF.

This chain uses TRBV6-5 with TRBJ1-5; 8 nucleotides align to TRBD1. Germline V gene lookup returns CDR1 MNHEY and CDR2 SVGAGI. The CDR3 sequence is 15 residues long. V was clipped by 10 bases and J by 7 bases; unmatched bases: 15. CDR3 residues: CAIYQGAQREQPQHF. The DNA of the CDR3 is TGTGCCATCTACCAGGGGGCGCAGAGGGAACAGCCCCAGCATTTT.

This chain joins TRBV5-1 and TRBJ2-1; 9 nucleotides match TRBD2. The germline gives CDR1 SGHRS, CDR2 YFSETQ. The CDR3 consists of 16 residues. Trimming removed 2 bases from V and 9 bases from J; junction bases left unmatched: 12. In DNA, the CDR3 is TGCGCCAGCAGCTTCCAAACGGGACTAGCCGTCCGTGAGCAGTTCTTC. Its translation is CASSFQTGLAVREQFF. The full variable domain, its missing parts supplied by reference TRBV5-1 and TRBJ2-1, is KAGVTQTPRYLIKTRGQQVTLSCSPISGHRSVSWYQQTPGQGLQFLFEYFSETQRNKGNFPGRFSGRQFSNSRSEMNVSTLELGDSALYLCASSFQTGLAVREQFFGPGTRLTVL.

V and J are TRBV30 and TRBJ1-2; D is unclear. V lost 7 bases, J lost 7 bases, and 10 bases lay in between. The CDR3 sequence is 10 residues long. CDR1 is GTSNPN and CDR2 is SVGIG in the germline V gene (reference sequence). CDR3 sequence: CASSLGGYTF. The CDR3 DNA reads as TGTGCCTCCTCACTTGGTGGCTACACCTTC.

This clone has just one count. CDR3 coding DNA: TGTGCCAGCAGCTTGCTACTAGCGGGGGGTTCAGAGACCCAGTACTTC. This sequence encodes CASSLLLAGGSETQYF. The chain has TRBV5-6 and TRBJ2-5, with 12 bases that match TRBD2. The CDR3 has 16 amino acids. The germline V gene has CDR1 SGHDT and CDR2 YYEEEE. Losses at the gene ends were 1 base for V and 4 bases for J; bases not matched to a gene: 5.

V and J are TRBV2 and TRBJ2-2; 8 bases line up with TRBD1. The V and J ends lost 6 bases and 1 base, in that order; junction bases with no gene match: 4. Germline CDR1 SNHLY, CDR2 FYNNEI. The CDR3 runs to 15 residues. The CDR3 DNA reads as TGTGCCAGCAGGCTGGACAGGGTGAACACCGGGGAGCTGTTTTTT. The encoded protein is CASRLDRVNTGELFF.

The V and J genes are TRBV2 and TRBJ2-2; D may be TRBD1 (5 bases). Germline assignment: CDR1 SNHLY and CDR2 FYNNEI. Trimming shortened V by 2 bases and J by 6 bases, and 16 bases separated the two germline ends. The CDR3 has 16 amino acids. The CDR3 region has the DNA TGTGCCAGCAGTGAAAGTTTAGGTCAGGGCGCCGGGGAGCTGTTTTTT. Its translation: CASSESLGQGAGELFF.

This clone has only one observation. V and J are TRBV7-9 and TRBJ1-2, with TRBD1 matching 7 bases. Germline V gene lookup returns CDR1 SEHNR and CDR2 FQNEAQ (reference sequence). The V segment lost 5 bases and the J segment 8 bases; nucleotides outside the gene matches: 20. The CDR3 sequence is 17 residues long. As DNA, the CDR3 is TGTGCCAGCAGCCCAGGGGGTGGCAGGGGAACATCTTACGGCTACACCTTC. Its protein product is CASSPGGGRGTSYGYTF.

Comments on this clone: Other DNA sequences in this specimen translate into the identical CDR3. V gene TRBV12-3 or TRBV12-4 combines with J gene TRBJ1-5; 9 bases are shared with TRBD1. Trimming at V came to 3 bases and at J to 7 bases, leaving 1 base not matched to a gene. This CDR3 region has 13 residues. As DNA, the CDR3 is TGTGCCAGCAGTTTGACAGGGGGGCAGCCCCAGCATTTT. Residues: CASSLTGGQPQHF.

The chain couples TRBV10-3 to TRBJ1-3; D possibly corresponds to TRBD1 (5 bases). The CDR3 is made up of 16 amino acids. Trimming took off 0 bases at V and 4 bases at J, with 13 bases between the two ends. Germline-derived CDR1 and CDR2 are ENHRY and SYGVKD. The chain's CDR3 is CAISESRQLWGNTIYF. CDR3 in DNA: TGTGCCATCAGTGAGTCCCGACAGTTATGGGGAAACACCATATATTTT.

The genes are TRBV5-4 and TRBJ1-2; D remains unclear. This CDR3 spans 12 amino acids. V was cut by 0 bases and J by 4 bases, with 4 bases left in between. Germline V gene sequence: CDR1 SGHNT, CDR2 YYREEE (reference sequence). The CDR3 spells CASSLVSYGYTF. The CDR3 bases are TGTGCCAGCAGCTTGGTCTCCTATGGCTACACCTTC.

The chain's CDR3 is CASSPGQGWWNTEAFF. In DNA form, the CDR3 reads TGTGCCAGCAGCCCCGGACAGGGATGGTGGAACACTGAAGCTTTCTTT. The gene calls are TRBV3-1 (or the pseudogene TRBV3-2) and TRBJ1-1; 8 positions match TRBD1. Germline V gene sequence: CDR1 LGHDT, CDR2 YNNKEL (reference sequence). The CDR3 loop spans 16 amino acids. With V trimmed by 4 bases and J by 1 base, 8 bases remained unmatched.

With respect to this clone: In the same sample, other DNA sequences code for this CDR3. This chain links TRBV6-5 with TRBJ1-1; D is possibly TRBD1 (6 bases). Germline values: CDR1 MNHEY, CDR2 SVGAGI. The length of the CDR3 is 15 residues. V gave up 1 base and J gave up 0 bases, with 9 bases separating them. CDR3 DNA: TGTGCCAGCAGTTACTTGGGGGCCCTGAACACTGAAGCTTTCTTT. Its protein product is CASSYLGALNTEAFF.

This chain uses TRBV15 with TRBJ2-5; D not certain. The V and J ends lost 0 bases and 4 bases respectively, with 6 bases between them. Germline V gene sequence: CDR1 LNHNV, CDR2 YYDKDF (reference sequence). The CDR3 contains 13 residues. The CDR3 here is CATSRERGETQYF. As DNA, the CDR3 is TGTGCCACCAGCAGAGAACGAGGAGAGACCCAGTACTTC.

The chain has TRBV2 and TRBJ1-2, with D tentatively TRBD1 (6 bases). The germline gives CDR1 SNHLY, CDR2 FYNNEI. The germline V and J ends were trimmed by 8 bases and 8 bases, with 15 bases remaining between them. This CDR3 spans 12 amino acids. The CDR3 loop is CASSPGGRGYTF. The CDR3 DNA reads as TGTGCCAGCTCCCCCGGGGGGCGAGGCTACACCTTC.

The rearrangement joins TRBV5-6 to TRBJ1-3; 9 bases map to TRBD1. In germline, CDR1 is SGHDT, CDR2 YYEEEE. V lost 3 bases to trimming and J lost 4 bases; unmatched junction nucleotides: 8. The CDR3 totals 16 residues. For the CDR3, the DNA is TGTGCCAGCAGCTGGGAACAGGGGGCGCGGGGAAACACCATATATTTT. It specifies CASSWEQGARGNTIYF.